The 13 T cell receptor beta chains reported below all come from one sample, sequenced in a study of vaccination and CD4 T cells after COVID-19. Described treatment: approximately 10-day PBMC culture with coronavirus spike peptide pools or control peptides (ViraFEST assay). Their recognized antigens are unknown. Cultured CD4+ T cells had their DNA profiled by the Oncomine TCR Beta short-read assay. MiXCR, applied by TCRdb to the PCR reads, yields one record per CDR3 protein. The profile covers more than 20,000 distinct CDR3 sequences, with around 40% appearing a single time and more than 6% taken by the ten largest. The sequencing input was CD4+ T cells from blood, cultured in vitro. Receptor source: a human donor who had recovered from COVID-19.

V gene TRBV19 combines with J gene TRBJ1-6; D gene ambiguous. V was cut by 7 bases and J by 7 bases, with 11 bases left in between. This CDR3 has 13 residues. The germline V gene has CDR1 LNHDA and CDR2 SQIVND (reference sequence). Here the CDR3 reads CASTGEWNSPLHF. The CDR3 DNA reads TGTGCCAGTACCGGTGAATGGAATTCACCCCTCCACTTT.

The rearrangement uses TRBV19 and TRBJ1-5, with D unresolved. This CDR3 is 15 amino acids long. CDR1 is LNHDA and CDR2 is SQIVND in the germline V gene (reference sequence). V gave up 4 bases and J gave up 0 bases, with 10 bases separating them. CDR3 sequence: CASSRLGYSNQPQHF. For the CDR3, the DNA is TGTGCCAGTAGTAGACTGGGATATAGCAATCAGCCCCAGCATTTT.

The chain is built from TRBV7-2 and TRBJ2-6, with D unresolved. Germline lookup yields CDR1 SGHTA and CDR2 FQGNSA. The V end lost 5 bases, the J end lost 4 bases, and 18 bases lay between the germline ends. CDR3 length: 17 residues. The CDR3 nucleotides are TGTGCCAGCAGCCCGGGTTATGGAATATCCGGGGCCAACGTCCTGACTTTC. It translates to CASSPGYGISGANVLTF. Based on the CDR3 plus reference TRBV7-2 and TRBJ2-6, the full variable domain is GAGVSQSPSNKVTEKGKDVELRCDPISGHTALYWYRQSLGQGLEFLIYFQGNSAPDKSGLPSDRFSAERTGGSVSTLTIQRTQQEDSAVYLCASSPGYGISGANVLTFGAGSRLTVL.

The chain carries TRBV18 and TRBJ2-1; 15 positions match TRBD2. J lost 7 bases, V lost 4 bases, and 2 bases had no gene match. This CDR3 has 15 residues. Germline lookup yields CDR1 KGHSH and CDR2 LQKENI. CDR3 nucleotide sequence: TGTGCCAGCTCACGTGGACTAGCGGGAGGGAATGAGCAGTTCTTC. As protein: CASSRGLAGGNEQFF.

The rearrangement uses TRBV7-2 and TRBJ2-7, with 11 bases lining up with TRBD2. Germline V gene data show CDR1 as SGHTA and CDR2 as FQGNSA. V trimming: 3 bases; J trimming: 0 bases; junction bases outside the gene matches: 10. The CDR3 loop spans 18 amino acids. The CDR3 loop is CASSFPHSTSGSSYEQYF. CDR3 nucleotide sequence: TGTGCCAGCAGCTTCCCACATTCTACTAGCGGGAGCTCCTACGAGCAGTACTTC.

This clonotype was observed a few times. The chain employs TRBV16 and TRBJ2-7, with 8 nucleotides matching TRBD2. Germline V CDR1 and CDR2: KGHSY, FQNENV. V shed 2 bases and J 4 bases; nucleotides not matched to a gene: 7. This CDR3 comprises 15 residues. CDR3 amino acids: CASSQLAGVGYEQYF. The CDR3, as DNA: TGTGCCAGCAGCCAACTAGCGGGCGTAGGGTACGAGCAGTACTTC.

The chain is built from TRBV29-1 and TRBJ2-3; 8 bases agree with TRBD1. Germline-derived CDR1 and CDR2 are SQVTM and ANQGSEA. The CDR3 length is 13 residues. Trimming removed 7 bases from V and 5 bases from J; junction bases left unmatched: 8. The CDR3 region has the DNA TGCAGCGGCCCCGGACAGGGAGGAGATACGCAGTATTTT. Protein: CSGPGQGGDTQYF.

This clonotype has more than one count but fewer than ten. The chain links TRBV24-1 to TRBJ2-6, with TRBD2 as a possible D gene (5 bases). Germline loops: CDR1 KGHDR, CDR2 SFDVKD. The CDR3 is made up of 15 amino acids. V shed 4 bases and J shed 2 bases, with 8 bases lying between them. The CDR3 is CATSEVGAGANVLTF. The DNA for the CDR3 is TGTGCCACCAGTGAAGTCGGGGCTGGGGCCAACGTCCTGACTTTC.

A remark on this clonotype: The junction shows a germline mismatch at one end, possibly a read error. The chain has TRBV7-7 and TRBJ2-2; no reliable D call. The CDR3 has 14 amino acids. Germline V gene data show CDR1 as SSHAT and CDR2 as FNYEAQ (reference sequence). The CDR3 here is CASSLTELTGELFF. CDR3 nucleotides: TGTGCTAGCAGCTTAACGGAGTTGACCGGGGAGCTGTTTTTT.

The CDR3 reads CASSINSASYGYTF. In DNA form, the CDR3 reads TGTGCCAGCAGTATAAATTCAGCCAGCTATGGCTACACCTTC. The rearrangement joins TRBV6-4 to TRBJ1-2, with D unresolved. The V end was cut by 5 bases, the J end by 4 bases, with 14 bases between. Germline V gene lookup returns CDR1 MRHNA and CDR2 SNTAGT. The CDR3 is 14 amino acids.

This chain links TRBV24-1 with TRBJ1-1, with 8 nucleotides matching TRBD1. Germline CDR1 KGHDR, CDR2 SFDVKD. V lost 3 bases, J lost 4 bases, and 9 bases stayed unmatched. The CDR3 runs to 16 residues. The CDR3, as DNA: TGTGCCACCAGTGATCCAGGGACAGGTTCGGGCACTGAAGCTTTCTTT. Its translation: CATSDPGTGSGTEAFF.

The rearrangement joins TRBV7-9 to TRBJ2-1; D could derive from TRBD1 or TRBD2 (6 bases each). V lost 2 bases, J lost 12 bases, and 26 bases lay in between. The CDR3 consists of 17 residues. CDR1 is SEHNR, CDR2 FQNEAQ, per germline (reference sequence). Here the CDR3 DNA reads TGTGCCAGCAGCTTAATTTGGGGGGACACAGCCGGCCTGGGGCAGTTCTTC. Translation: CASSLIWGDTAGLGQFF.

Here the CDR3 reads CSARLGDNSPLHF. The CDR3 DNA sequence: TGCAGTGCTAGGCTGGGCGATAATTCACCCCTCCACTTT. The rearrangement joins TRBV20-1 to TRBJ1-6, with D unclear. Trimming left V 3 bases short and J 5 bases short, with 8 bases between. The CDR3 covers 13 residues. From germline, CDR1 is DFQATT and CDR2 SNEGSKA (reference sequence).